A selection of T cell receptor beta chains follows, all from one sample in a study of human T cells and chemical hapten exposure. TCRdb re-analysed the reads in MiXCR, keeping a single row per CDR3 protein. The sample includes 95,000 to 150,000 distinct CDR3 sequences, 6.5% to 10% of them seen just once. Source material: whole blood. These receptors all come from a human donor in good health. Some clones in this sample may be carry-over from other donors' samples. The CDR3 runs from the conserved cysteine through the conserved F or W. D genes are given only for firm matches. The size entry is marked missing in some rows and otherwise reads once, few, many or a size class.

size	V	J	D	CDR3	DNA
many	TRBV4-1	TRBJ2-4	TRBD1	CASSQSDRVKNIQYF	TGCGCCAGCAGCCAATCGGACAGGGTGAAAAACATTCAGTACTTC
.	TRBV5-4	TRBJ1-6	.	CASSAQGRDNSPLHF	TGTGCCAGCAGCGCACAGGGACGGGATAATTCACCCCTCCACTTT
few	TRBV6-2/TRBV6-3	TRBJ1-1	TRBD1	CASSRQGASTEAFF	TGTGCCAGCAGTCGACAGGGGGCCAGCACTGAAGCTTTCTTT
.	TRBV19	TRBJ2-2	.	CASGLPSAGGELFF	TGTGCCAGTGGCCTGCCTAGCGCGGGCGGGGAGCTGTTTTTT
few	TRBV10-3	TRBJ2-7	TRBD1	CAISEDRAEQYF	TGTGCCATCAGTGAGGACAGGGCCGAGCAGTACTTC
few	TRBV19	TRBJ1-5	TRBD1	CASSPDRGQVNQPQHF	TGTGCCAGTAGTCCCGACCGCGGACAGGTCAATCAGCCCCAGCATTTT
few	TRBV29-1	TRBJ2-7	TRBD2	CSVQGGSGRVYEQYF	TGCAGCGTTCAAGGAGGGAGCGGGAGGGTCTACGAGCAGTACTTC
few	TRBV6-2/TRBV6-3	TRBJ2-7	.	CASSYSDYEQYF	TGTGCCAGCAGTTACTCGGATTACGAGCAGTACTTC
.	TRBV6-2/TRBV6-3	TRBJ1-1	.	CASSYSLREPEAFF	TGTGCCAGCAGTTACTCGCTCCGGGAGCCCGAAGCTTTCTTT
few	TRBV5-1	TRBJ1-1	.	CASSLSGVGIATEAFF	TGCGCCAGCAGCTTGTCGGGGGTGGGCATCGCCACTGAAGCTTTCTTT
many	TRBV11-2	TRBJ2-2	TRBD1	CASSIRQSDREGAGELFF	TGTGCCAGCAGCATAAGGCAATCGGACAGGGAAGGGGCCGGGGAGCTGTTTTTT
few	TRBV12-3/TRBV12-4	TRBJ1-5	.	CASSFWSGDNQPQHF	TGTGCCAGCAGTTTTTGGTCAGGGGACAATCAGCCCCAGCATTTT
many	TRBV9	TRBJ1-6	TRBD1	CASSAVEGQGNSPLHF	TGTGCCAGCAGCGCTGTAGAGGGACAGGGGAATTCACCCCTCCACTTT
few	TRBV6-2/TRBV6-3	TRBJ1-2	.	CASSPQPKRYTF	TGTGCCAGCAGTCCCCAACCTAAACGCTACACCTTC
.	TRBV12-3/TRBV12-4	TRBJ2-3	TRBD2	CASSGGGSASTDTQYF	TGTGCCAGCAGCGGGGGGGGGTCTGCTAGCACAGATACGCAGTATTTT
many	TRBV7-9	TRBJ2-1	TRBD2	CASSSPTSANEQFF	TGTGCCAGCAGCTCGCCCACTAGCGCCAATGAGCAGTTCTTC
few	TRBV10-2	TRBJ2-7	TRBD1	CATHSGTEYEQYF	TGCGCCACCCACTCCGGGACAGAGTACGAGCAGTACTTC
few	TRBV7-9	TRBJ2-5	.	CASSLTTGRQETQYF	TGTGCCAGCAGCCTTACGACAGGGAGGCAAGAGACCCAGTACTTC
many	TRBV4-2	TRBJ1-2	TRBD1	CASSQTRRGIDRAYGYTF	TGTGCCAGCAGCCAAACGAGAAGGGGGATCGACAGGGCCTATGGCTACACCTTC
.	TRBV5-1	TRBJ2-2	.	CASSLAGAQTGELFF	TGCGCCAGCAGCTTGGCTGGGGCGCAGACCGGGGAGCTGTTTTTT
.	TRBV2	TRBJ1-3	.	CASSEQALSGNTIYF	TGTGCCAGCAGTGAGCAGGCCCTCTCTGGAAACACCATATATTTT
few	TRBV11-2	TRBJ2-5	.	CASSLRDSYPREETQYF	TGTGCCAGCAGCTTGCGTGACTCCTACCCACGGGAGGAGACCCAGTACTTC
many	TRBV6-2/TRBV6-3	TRBJ1-2	.	CASSTTPSRYTF	TGTGCCAGCAGTACTACGCCCAGCCGCTACACCTTC
few	TRBV19	TRBJ1-5	.	CASSKSNQPQHF	TGTGCCAGTAGTAAGAGCAATCAGCCCCAGCATTTT
many	TRBV12-5	TRBJ2-3	TRBD1	CASGFTTGKSDTQYF	TGTGCTAGTGGTTTTACGACAGGGAAATCAGATACGCAGTATTTT
.	TRBV6-1	TRBJ2-1	.	CASSERVTYNEQFF	TGTGCCAGCAGTGAAAGGGTAACCTACAATGAGCAGTTCTTC
.	TRBV27	TRBJ1-5	TRBD1	CASSLGTGRNQPQHF	TGTGCCAGCAGTCTAGGGACAGGGCGGAATCAGCCCCAGCATTTT
few	TRBV5-8	TRBJ2-4	.	CASSLGGRKNIQYF	TGTGCCAGCAGCTTGGGGGGGAGGAAAAACATTCAGTACTTC
many	TRBV5-1	TRBJ2-2	TRBD1	CASSARDRGNTGELFF	TGCGCCAGCAGCGCACGGGACAGGGGGAACACCGGGGAGCTGTTTTTT
few	TRBV7-3	TRBJ1-2	.	CASSLRGGYGYTF	TGTGCCAGCAGCTTAAGGGGGGGCTATGGCTACACCTTC
.	TRBV4-1	TRBJ2-7	.	CASSPTGRSYEQYF	TGCGCCAGCAGCCCTACGGGACGGTCCTACGAGCAGTACTTC
many	TRBV4-1	TRBJ2-7	TRBD1	CASSRIGQGSYEQYF	TGCGCCAGCAGCCGAATAGGACAGGGATCCTACGAGCAGTACTTC
few	TRBV6-2/TRBV6-3	TRBJ1-5	.	CASSYSGRQDQPQHF	TGTGCCAGCAGTTACTCGGGCCGGCAAGATCAGCCCCAGCATTTT
.	TRBV24-1	TRBJ2-1	.	CATSDSQDPREQFF	TGTGCCACCAGTGATTCCCAGGACCCCCGAGAGCAGTTCTTC
many	TRBV11-2	TRBJ2-4	.	CASSLALAKNIQYF	TGTGCCAGCAGCTTGGCCCTAGCCAAAAACATTCAGTACTTC
many	TRBV29-1	TRBJ2-7	.	CSVEFRDYEQYF	TGCAGCGTTGAGTTCAGGGATTACGAGCAGTACTTC
.	TRBV27	TRBJ2-3	.	CASSSGLTQYF	TGTGCCAGCAGTTCAGGGTTGACGCAGTATTTT
many	TRBV20-1	TRBJ2-3	.	CSALGARTEGGPDTQYF	TGCAGTGCTTTAGGGGCAAGGACCGAAGGGGGGCCAGATACGCAGTATTTT
.	TRBV19	TRBJ2-2	TRBD2	CTSTPRGGRASLTGELFF	TGTACCAGTACCCCACGGGGCGGGAGGGCCTCGCTTACCGGGGAGCTGTTTTTT
few	TRBV6-2/TRBV6-3	TRBJ2-7	.	CASSFSSYEQYF	TGTGCCAGCTCCTTCAGCTCCTACGAGCAGTACTTC
many	TRBV10-3	TRBJ1-6	.	CAISEGGNYNSPLHF	TGTGCCATCAGTGAGGGAGGGAACTATAATTCACCCCTCCACTTT